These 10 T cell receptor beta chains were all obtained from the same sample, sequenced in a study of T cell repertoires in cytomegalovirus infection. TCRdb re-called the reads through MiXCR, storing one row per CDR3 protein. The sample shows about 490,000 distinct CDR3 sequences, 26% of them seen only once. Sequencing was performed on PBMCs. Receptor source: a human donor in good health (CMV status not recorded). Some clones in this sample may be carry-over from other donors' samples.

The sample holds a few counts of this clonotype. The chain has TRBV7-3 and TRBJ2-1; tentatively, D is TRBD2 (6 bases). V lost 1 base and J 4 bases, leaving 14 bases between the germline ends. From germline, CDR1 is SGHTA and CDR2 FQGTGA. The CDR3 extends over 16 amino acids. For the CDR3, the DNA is TGTGCCAGCAGCTTAAGGGGTGCGGGGCTATACAATGAGCAGTTCTTC. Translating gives CASSLRGAGLYNEQFF.

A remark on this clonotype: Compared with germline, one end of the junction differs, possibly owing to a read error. The CDR3 protein is CASSQEIPQPQHF. CDR3 nucleotides: TGTGCCAGCAGCCAAGAAATACCTCAGCCCCAGCATTTT. The gene calls are TRBV4-1 and TRBJ1-5; no firm D call. The CDR3 spans 13 residues. The germline gives CDR1 MGHRA, CDR2 YSYEKL.

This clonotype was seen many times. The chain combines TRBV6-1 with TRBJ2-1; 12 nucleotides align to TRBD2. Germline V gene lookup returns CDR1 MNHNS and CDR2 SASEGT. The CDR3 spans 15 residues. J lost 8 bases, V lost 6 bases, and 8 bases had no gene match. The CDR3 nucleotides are TGTGCCAGCAGGGATCCTAGCGGGAGGGCCCATGAGCAGTTCTTC. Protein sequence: CASRDPSGRAHEQFF.

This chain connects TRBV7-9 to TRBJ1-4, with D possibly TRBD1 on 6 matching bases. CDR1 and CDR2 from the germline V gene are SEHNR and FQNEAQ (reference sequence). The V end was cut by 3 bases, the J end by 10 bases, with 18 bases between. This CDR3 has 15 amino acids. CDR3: CASSFSDRIKGKLFF. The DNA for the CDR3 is TGTGCCAGCAGCTTTTCCGACAGGATTAAAGGAAAACTGTTTTTT.

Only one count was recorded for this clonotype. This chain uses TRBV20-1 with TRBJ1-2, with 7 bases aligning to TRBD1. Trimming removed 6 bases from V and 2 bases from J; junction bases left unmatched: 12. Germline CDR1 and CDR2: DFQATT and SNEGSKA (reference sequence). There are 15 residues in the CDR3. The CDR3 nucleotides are TGCAGTGCCCGGACGACAGGGCGACGGAACTATGGCTACACCTTC. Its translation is CSARTTGRRNYGYTF.

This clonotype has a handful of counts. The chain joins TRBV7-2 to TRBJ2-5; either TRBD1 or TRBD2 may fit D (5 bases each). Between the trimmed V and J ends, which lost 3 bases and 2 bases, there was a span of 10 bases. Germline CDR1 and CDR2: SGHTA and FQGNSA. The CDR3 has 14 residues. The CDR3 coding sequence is TGTGCCAGCAGCTTTTCGGGGCAGCAAGAGACCCAGTACTTC. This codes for CASSFSGQQETQYF.

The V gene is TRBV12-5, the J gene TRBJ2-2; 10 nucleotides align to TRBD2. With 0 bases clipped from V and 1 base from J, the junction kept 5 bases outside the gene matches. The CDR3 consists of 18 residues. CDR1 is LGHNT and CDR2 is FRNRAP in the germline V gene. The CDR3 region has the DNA TGTGCTAGTGGTTTGGTCCCCGGACTAGCGGTGAACACCGGGGAGCTGTTTTTT. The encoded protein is CASGLVPGLAVNTGELFF.

For the CDR3, the DNA is TGTGCCAGCAGCGTAGTGGGGCTAGCGGGACGCCCTGGGGCCAACGTCCTGACTTTC. Protein product: CASSVVGLAGRPGANVLTF. The chain joins TRBV9 to TRBJ2-6, with TRBD2 identical over 9 bases. From germline, CDR1 is SGDLS and CDR2 YYNGEE. V was clipped by 0 bases and J by 2 bases; unmatched bases: 9. The CDR3 consists of 19 residues.

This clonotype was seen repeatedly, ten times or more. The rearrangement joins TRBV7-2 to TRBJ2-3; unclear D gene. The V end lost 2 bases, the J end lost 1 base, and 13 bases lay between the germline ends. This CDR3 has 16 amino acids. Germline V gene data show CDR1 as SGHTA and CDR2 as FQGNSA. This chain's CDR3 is CASSLSRLSGTDTQYF. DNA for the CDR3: TGTGCCAGCAGCTTATCTCGGCTAAGTGGCACAGATACGCAGTATTTT.

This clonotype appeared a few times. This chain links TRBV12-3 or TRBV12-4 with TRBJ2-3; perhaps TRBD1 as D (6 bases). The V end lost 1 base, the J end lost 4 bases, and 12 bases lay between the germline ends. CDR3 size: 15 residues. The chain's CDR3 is CASSLGRGMSDTQYF. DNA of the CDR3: TGTGCCAGCAGTTTAGGCAGGGGAATGTCAGATACGCAGTATTTT.